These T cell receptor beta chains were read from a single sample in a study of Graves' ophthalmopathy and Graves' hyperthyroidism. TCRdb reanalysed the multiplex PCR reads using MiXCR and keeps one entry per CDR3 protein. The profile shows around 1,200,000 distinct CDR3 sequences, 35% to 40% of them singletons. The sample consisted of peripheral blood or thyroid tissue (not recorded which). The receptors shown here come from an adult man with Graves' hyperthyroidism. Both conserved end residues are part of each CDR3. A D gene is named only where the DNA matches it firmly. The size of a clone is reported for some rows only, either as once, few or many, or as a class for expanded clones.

DNA: TGCGCCAGCAGTGAGACAGGGAACGCCGCTGAAGCTTTCTTT; CDR3: CASSETGNAAEAFF; V: TRBV10-2; D: .; size: many; J: TRBJ1-1
DNA: .; CDR3: CASILGPRGWGGTEAFF; V: TRBV12-3/TRBV12-4; D: .; size: few; J: TRBJ1-1
DNA: TGTGCCAGCAGCCCACGACTAGCGGGATATTCCTACGAGCAGTACTTC; CDR3: CASSPRLAGYSYEQYF; V: TRBV10-3; D: TRBD2; size: .; J: TRBJ2-7
DNA: TGTGCCATCAGGGGAGCGGGAGCTTCTGGGGCCAACGTCCTGACTTTC; CDR3: CAIRGAGASGANVLTF; V: TRBV10-3; D: TRBD2; size: many; J: TRBJ2-6
DNA: TGTGCCAGCAGCTCATATTCCGGGACGAAAACTGAAGCTTTCTTT; CDR3: CASSSYSGTKTEAFF; V: TRBV7-8; D: .; size: many; J: TRBJ1-1
DNA: TGCGCCAGCAGCTTGGACGGCAGGGGGCTACCTAATGAAGCTTTCTTT; CDR3: CASSLDGRGLPNEAFF; V: TRBV5-1; D: TRBD1; size: many; J: TRBJ1-1
DNA: TGTGCCAGCAGTTTAGGACAGTCTCTCGAGCATTTT; CDR3: CASSLGQSLEHF; V: TRBV7-9; D: .; size: .; J: TRBJ1-5
DNA: TGTGCCACCGAAGGGGGCTCGGAGACCCAGTACTTC; CDR3: CATEGGSETQYF; V: TRBV15; D: TRBD1; size: many; J: TRBJ2-5
DNA: TGTGCCAGCAGTGAATTTACCAGTCCCTATGGCTACACCTTC; CDR3: CASSEFTSPYGYTF; V: TRBV25-1; D: .; size: many; J: TRBJ1-2
DNA: TGTGCCAGCAGCCCCGCCGGGGGAACCCAAGAGACCCAGTACTTC; CDR3: CASSPAGGTQETQYF; V: TRBV11-2; D: .; size: many; J: TRBJ2-5
DNA: TGTGCCAGCAGCTTAGGAGGGGGGCTGTTTTTT; CDR3: CASSLGGGLFF; V: TRBV12-3/TRBV12-4; D: .; size: .; J: TRBJ2-2
DNA: TGTGCCAGCAGCCCCCAAATGGTTGGATGGGCCCAGTACTTC; CDR3: CASSPQMVGWAQYF; V: TRBV5-8; D: .; size: few; J: TRBJ2-5
DNA: TGTGCCAGCAGCCCAACTGAGGGGACAGCCTACGAGCAGTACTTC; CDR3: CASSPTEGTAYEQYF; V: TRBV7-6; D: TRBD1; size: .; J: TRBJ2-7
DNA: TGCAGCGCAGCGTGGCCCCGGGGGCGAATGAACACTGAAGCTTTCTTT; CDR3: CSAAWPRGRMNTEAFF; V: TRBV29-1; D: .; size: many; J: TRBJ1-1
DNA: TGCGCCAGCAGCCAAGATAGGTCAACAGGGCGTCAGCCCCAGCATTTT; CDR3: CASSQDRSTGRQPQHF; V: TRBV4-1; D: .; size: few; J: TRBJ1-5
DNA: TGCAGTGCTAGAGAAGGGTGGGGCAATCAGCCCCAGCATTTT; CDR3: CSAREGWGNQPQHF; V: TRBV20-1; D: .; size: .; J: TRBJ1-5
DNA: TGCGCCAGCAGCTTGCAAGGACAGTACGAGCAGTACTTC; CDR3: CASSLQGQYEQYF; V: TRBV5-1; D: .; size: .; J: TRBJ2-7
DNA: TGCGCCAGCAGTGAGGGGGCGACCGCCTACGAGCAGTACTTC; CDR3: CASSEGATAYEQYF; V: TRBV5-1; D: TRBD1; size: many; J: TRBJ2-7
DNA: TGTGCCAGCAGTCGTACGCCGGGACAGCTTTTCAACACCGGGGAGCTGTTTTTT; CDR3: CASSRTPGQLFNTGELFF; V: TRBV6-2/TRBV6-3; D: TRBD1; size: .; J: TRBJ2-2
DNA: TGTGCCACCAGGGACAATTCCCCACAAGAGACCCAGTACTTC; CDR3: CATRDNSPQETQYF; V: TRBV24-1; D: .; size: .; J: TRBJ2-5
DNA: TGTGCCAGTAGTGAACAGCTAACCTACGAGCAGTACTTC; CDR3: CASSEQLTYEQYF; V: TRBV19; D: .; size: few; J: TRBJ2-7
DNA: TGCAGTGCTAGACCTCTTAGCGGGGGGGACTACGAGCAGTACTTC; CDR3: CSARPLSGGDYEQYF; V: TRBV20-1; D: TRBD2; size: few; J: TRBJ2-7
DNA: TGTGCCAGCAGTGAAGCGACAGCCCAGCAGTACTTC; CDR3: CASSEATAQQYF; V: TRBV6-1; D: .; size: many; J: TRBJ2-7
DNA: TGTGCCAGCAGCTTAGCAATCGGGGGAGCAACCTACGAGCAGTACTTC; CDR3: CASSLAIGGATYEQYF; V: TRBV13; D: .; size: few; J: TRBJ2-7
DNA: TGTGCCAGCAGCTTATGGGGGCCACAGGGTACGCAGTATTTT; CDR3: CASSLWGPQGTQYF; V: TRBV7-2; D: .; size: .; J: TRBJ2-3
DNA: TGCAGTGCCAGGACAGGGGTCCAGTACTTC; CDR3: CSARTGVQYF; V: TRBV20-1; D: TRBD1; size: few; J: TRBJ2-5
DNA: TGTGCCAGCAGCCGGGGGGCGCATTCACCCCTCCACTTT; CDR3: CASSRGAHSPLHF; V: TRBV6-1; D: .; size: once; J: TRBJ1-6
DNA: TGTGCCAGCAGACTTGACAGGGGGGGTTATGGCTACACCTTC; CDR3: CASRLDRGGYGYTF; V: TRBV6-5; D: TRBD1; size: many; J: TRBJ1-2
DNA: TGTGCCAGCAGCTTTCGGCAGACCCAAGAGACCCAGTACTTC; CDR3: CASSFRQTQETQYF; V: TRBV13; D: .; size: .; J: TRBJ2-5
DNA: TGTGCCAGCAGCTTAGCGGTTAGCGGGGACGAGTTAATTATGGAGACCCAGTACTTC; CDR3: CASSLAVSGDELIMETQYF; V: TRBV11-2; D: TRBD2; size: .; J: TRBJ2-5
DNA: TGTGCCAGCAGCACTGGACAGCCGAACACTGAAGCTTTCTTT; CDR3: CASSTGQPNTEAFF; V: TRBV9; D: .; size: many; J: TRBJ1-1
DNA: TGTGCCAGCAGTTTAGGCTCGGGGCGTAATTCACCCCTCCACTTT; CDR3: CASSLGSGRNSPLHF; V: TRBV12-3/TRBV12-4; D: .; size: .; J: TRBJ1-6
DNA: TGTGCCAGCAGCAGAGCGGAGGGGGTCGGGCAGTACTTC; CDR3: CASSRAEGVGQYF; V: TRBV9; D: .; size: .; J: TRBJ2-7
DNA: TGCAGCGTTGACTTGGCGGGGGGCTATGGCTACACCTTC; CDR3: CSVDLAGGYGYTF; V: TRBV29-1; D: .; size: .; J: TRBJ1-2
DNA: TGTGCCAGCAGTCCCCCCCCCGACAGGGGAAGGGACGATGAAGCTTTCTTT; CDR3: CASSPPPDRGRDDEAFF; V: TRBV12-3/TRBV12-4; D: TRBD1; size: few; J: TRBJ1-1
DNA: TGTGCCAGCAGTTTAGCCGGGACAGGGGGATGGAACACCATATATTTT; CDR3: CASSLAGTGGWNTIYF; V: TRBV28; D: TRBD1; size: once; J: TRBJ1-3
DNA: TGTGCCAGCAACGGAGGGCGGGGCAGCGACACTGAAGCTTTCTTT; CDR3: CASNGGRGSDTEAFF; V: TRBV2; D: .; size: few; J: TRBJ1-1
DNA: TGTGCCAGTGCGGCACCAACAAGCACTGAAGCTTTCTTT; CDR3: CASAAPTSTEAFF; V: TRBV12-3/TRBV12-4; D: .; size: many; J: TRBJ1-1
DNA: TGCGCCAGCAGCCTAGATGGACAGGGCCTGAACACTGAAGCTTTCTTT; CDR3: CASSLDGQGLNTEAFF; V: TRBV5-1; D: TRBD1; size: many; J: TRBJ1-1
DNA: TGTGCCAGCACCTTCTTGGGGAACACTGAAGCTTTCTTT; CDR3: CASTFLGNTEAFF; V: TRBV12-3/TRBV12-4; D: .; size: many; J: TRBJ1-1
DNA: TGTGCCAGCAGTCCAAGGCTAGCCGAAAAAACCCAGTACTTC; CDR3: CASSPRLAEKTQYF; V: TRBV6-1; D: .; size: .; J: TRBJ2-5
DNA: TGTGCCATCAGACCCGGTGGCGGCACCCAGTACTTC; CDR3: CAIRPGGGTQYF; V: TRBV10-3; D: .; size: .; J: TRBJ2-5
DNA: TGTGCCATCAGTGACGGGGCTCCGAACACCGGGGAGCTGTTTTTT; CDR3: CAISDGAPNTGELFF; V: TRBV10-3; D: .; size: many; J: TRBJ2-2
DNA: TGTGCCAGCAGCGCGCTATCCAACACCGGGGAGCTGTTTTTT; CDR3: CASSALSNTGELFF; V: TRBV11-2; D: .; size: few; J: TRBJ2-2
DNA: TGTGCCAGCAGCGATTTCCCCAATAATGAAAAACTGTTTTTT; CDR3: CASSDFPNNEKLFF; V: TRBV6-6; D: .; size: few; J: TRBJ1-4
DNA: TGTGCCAGCAGCTCAGGGATAAACACTGAAGCTTTCTTT; CDR3: CASSSGINTEAFF; V: TRBV7-8; D: .; size: .; J: TRBJ1-1
DNA: TGTGCCAGTAGTATAGTTGGACCCCGCGGCGACGGGGAGCTGTTTTTT; CDR3: CASSIVGPRGDGELFF; V: TRBV19; D: .; size: .; J: TRBJ2-2
DNA: TGTGCCAGCAGCTTATTTCAAGAGACCCAGTACTTC; CDR3: CASSLFQETQYF; V: TRBV7-8; D: .; size: many; J: TRBJ2-5
DNA: TGCGCCAGCAGCCACCCGGGACGAAGCACCGGGGAGCTGTTTTTT; CDR3: CASSHPGRSTGELFF; V: TRBV4-1; D: .; size: few; J: TRBJ2-2
DNA: TGTGCCATCAGTGAGTCCGGGGGGGGGGTAAGCAATCAGCCCCAGCATTTT; CDR3: CAISESGGGVSNQPQHF; V: TRBV10-3; D: .; size: many; J: TRBJ1-5
DNA: TGTGCCAGCAGTACCGGTGTGTCGCCCACCGGGGAGCTGTTTTTT; CDR3: CASSTGVSPTGELFF; V: TRBV6-2/TRBV6-3; D: .; size: few; J: TRBJ2-2
DNA: TGCAGTGCTATTCCACGACAGGTCGGTCAGCCCCAGCATTTT; CDR3: CSAIPRQVGQPQHF; V: TRBV20-1; D: .; size: many; J: TRBJ1-5
DNA: TGCAGCGCTGGCTTAGCGGGAGTTAGCACAGATACGCAGTATTTT; CDR3: CSAGLAGVSTDTQYF; V: TRBV29-1; D: TRBD2; size: .; J: TRBJ2-3
DNA: TGCGCCAGCAGTGCCGGACTAGCGGGGGGATACTCCTACGAGCAGTACTTC; CDR3: CASSAGLAGGYSYEQYF; V: TRBV10-2; D: TRBD2; size: .; J: TRBJ2-7
DNA: TGTGCCAGCAGCCTACTGGGGGGCTTGGAGACCCAGTACTTC; CDR3: CASSLLGGLETQYF; V: TRBV14; D: .; size: .; J: TRBJ2-5
DNA: TGTGCCATCAGTGAGACCGGGACAGGGAGGTCTTCACCCCTCCACTTT; CDR3: CAISETGTGRSSPLHF; V: TRBV10-3; D: TRBD1; size: .; J: TRBJ1-6
DNA: TGTGCCAGCAGCGTAGCCAGTACCCCCTATGGCTACACCTTC; CDR3: CASSVASTPYGYTF; V: TRBV9; D: .; size: many; J: TRBJ1-2